This entry lists 19 T cell receptor beta chains sequenced from one sample in a study of shared clonotypes between healthy human individuals. This table comes from immunoSEQ multiplex PCR, and its TCRdb copy is limited to in-frame clones, with some not included. The sample contains hundreds of thousands of clones, less than 80% of which appear only once. Sequenced sample: memory CD4+ T cells sorted from blood. Subset reported: CD45RA-negative fraction. These TCRs come from a woman aged 25-40 years in good health.

This chain uses TRBV27 with TRBJ1-1, with unresolved D. The V gene lost 4 bases and the J gene lost 3 bases, with 18 bases spanning the gap. The CDR3 spans 16 residues. Germline CDR1 and CDR2: MNHEY and SMNVEV (reference sequence). CDR3 nucleotide sequence: TGTGCCAGCAGTTCGTATACACCGACCGGTGACACTGAAGCTTTCTTT. Its translation is CASSSYTPTGDTEAFF.

This chain joins TRBV2 and TRBJ1-1, with D tentatively TRBD1 (5 bases). This CDR3 contains 11 residues. Germline CDR1 SNHLY, CDR2 FYNNEI. V gave up 4 bases and J gave up 7 bases, with 7 bases separating them. The CDR3 DNA is TGTGCCAGCAGTGCCGACAGTGAAGCTTTCTTT. It codes for CASSADSEAFF.

The rearrangement joins TRBV28 to TRBJ1-5; weak D call: TRBD1 (5 bases). Germline V gene sequence: CDR1 MDHEN, CDR2 SYDVKM. The CDR3 sequence is 15 residues long. V was cut by 1 base and J by 5 bases, with 12 bases left in between. The CDR3 here is CASSLSMRGDQPQHF. Written as DNA, the CDR3 is TGTGCCAGCAGTTTATCGATGCGGGGGGATCAGCCCCAGCATTTT.

This clone appeared a few times. This chain connects TRBV19 to TRBJ2-2, with no clear D. CDR3 length: 13 residues. Trimming took 3 bases from V and 5 from J, leaving 7 bases between them. Germline CDR1 LNHDA, CDR2 SQIVND (reference sequence). CDR3 protein: CASSMAVTGELFF. The CDR3 region has the DNA TGTGCCAGTAGTATGGCTGTTACCGGGGAGCTGTTTTTT.

The genes are TRBV19 and TRBJ1-5; no clear D gene. CDR3 size: 16 residues. V lost 3 bases and J lost 1, with 13 bases in between. In germline, CDR1 is LNHDA, CDR2 SQIVND (reference sequence). CDR3 nucleotides: TGTGCCAGTAGTATTTCCGGACCGCTGAGCAATCAGCCCCAGCATTTT. This gives the protein CASSISGPLSNQPQHF.

To note about this clone: Other DNA sequences in the same sample also yield this CDR3. CDR3 in DNA: TGCGCCAGCACTATCTCTAGCGGGGGGTACAATGAGCAGTTCTTC. It codes for CASTISSGGYNEQFF. V and J are TRBV5-1 and TRBJ2-1, with 11 bases lining up with TRBD2. In germline, CDR1 is SGHRS, CDR2 YFSETQ. Germline trimming cut 6 bases from V and 4 bases from J; bases unmatched to any gene: 6. This CDR3 is 15 amino acids long.

By share, this clone counts as medium-sized. In the same sample, other DNA sequences code for this CDR3. The chain combines TRBV28 with TRBJ2-2; 11 bases map to TRBD1. The CDR3 loop spans 16 amino acids. Germline CDR1 reads MDHEN; CDR2 reads SYDVKM. With V trimmed by 4 bases and J by 4 bases, 5 bases remained unmatched. The CDR3 protein is CASSYLGTGGTGELFF. Written as DNA, the CDR3 is TGTGCCAGCAGTTACCTCGGGACAGGGGGCACCGGGGAGCTGTTTTTT.

The chain recombines TRBV21-1 with TRBJ2-7; TRBD2, the D gene given by the table, was not confirmed from the DNA. TRBV21-1 is reported as a pseudogene. The CDR3 is 13 amino acids. CDR3 residues: CASSFRTVYEQYF. For the CDR3, the DNA is TGTGCCAGCAGCTTCCGAACGGTTTACGAGCAGTACTTC.

V and J are TRBV5-1 and TRBJ1-1, with 7 positions matching TRBD1. This CDR3 is built from 14 residues. Germline lookup yields CDR1 SGHRS and CDR2 YFSETQ. The J segment lost 7 bases and the V segment lost 4 bases, leaving 10 bases of the junction unmatched. Written as DNA, the CDR3 is TGCGCCAGCAGCCCCCGGACAGGTCCGGGTGAAGCTTTCTTT. The encoded protein is CASSPRTGPGEAFF. Using reference TRBV5-1 and TRBJ1-1 for the parts outside the CDR3, the full variable domain is KAGVTQTPRYLIKTRGQQVTLSCSPISGHRSVSWYQQTPGQGLQFLFEYFSETQRNKGNFPGRFSGRQFSNSRSEMNVSTLELGDSALYLCASSPRTGPGEAFFGQGTRLTVV.

J is TRBJ2-7 and V is TRBV5-1; 15 positions match TRBD2. J gave up 7 bases and V 4 bases, and 6 bases lay outside the gene matches. The germline V gene encodes CDR1 SGHRS and CDR2 YFSETQ. The CDR3 length is 15 residues. CDR3 in amino acids: CASSRGLAGGYEQYF. The DNA of the CDR3 is TGCGCCAGCAGCCGGGGACTAGCGGGAGGTTATGAGCAGTACTTC. The full variable domain, completed using reference TRBV5-1 and TRBJ2-7, is KAGVTQTPRYLIKTRGQQVTLSCSPISGHRSVSWYQQTPGQGLQFLFEYFSETQRNKGNFPGRFSGRQFSNSRSEMNVSTLELGDSALYLCASSRGLAGGYEQYFGPGTRLTVT.

Many counts were recorded for this clone. V gene TRBV28 combines with J gene TRBJ1-5; D unclear. Deletions cut 1 base from V and 6 bases from J, with 16 bases between. Germline V gene lookup returns CDR1 MDHEN and CDR2 SYDVKM. The length of the CDR3 is 16 residues. The CDR3 sequence is CASSLFQDAGGQPQHF. In DNA form, the CDR3 reads TGTGCCAGCAGTTTATTCCAGGACGCCGGTGGTCAGCCCCAGCATTTT. Based on the CDR3 plus reference TRBV28 and TRBJ1-5, the full variable domain is DVKVTQSSRYLVKRTGEKVFLECVQDMDHENMFWYRQDPGLGLRLIYFSYDVKMKEKGDIPEGYSVSREKKERFSLILESASTNQTSMYLCASSLFQDAGGQPQHFGDGTRLSIL.

This chain connects TRBV10-1 to TRBJ2-2, with D unresolved. V was shortened by 2 bases and J by 0 bases, with 7 bases between the two germline ends. Germline V CDR1 and CDR2: WNHNN, SYGVQD (reference sequence). CDR3 length: 15 residues. CDR3 protein: CASSESRPNTGELFF. Written as DNA, the CDR3 is TGCGCCAGCAGTGAGAGCAGACCGAACACCGGGGAGCTGTTTTTT.

The rearrangement links TRBV6-1 to TRBJ1-2, with no clear D. The CDR3 runs 16 residues. The V gene lost 2 bases and the J gene lost 2 bases, with 15 bases spanning the gap. CDR1 MNHNS and CDR2 SASEGT come from the germline V gene. DNA for the CDR3: TGTGCCAGCAGTGAATTTACCCAGTACTCAAACTATGGCTACACCTTC. This sequence encodes CASSEFTQYSNYGYTF.

This clone occurred many times. The chain carries TRBV29-1 and TRBJ2-3, with D unresolved. V gave up 8 bases and J gave up 8 bases, with 14 bases separating them. The CDR3 extends over 11 amino acids. CDR1 and CDR2 from the germline V gene are SQVTM and ANQGSEA. In DNA form, the CDR3 reads TGCAGCATAACGTCAGCGACTACGCAGTATTTT. This codes for CSITSATTQYF.

The DNA for the CDR3 is TGTGCCTGGAATGCCATTATAAACACTGAAGCTTTCTTT. The encoded protein is CAWNAIINTEAFF. V usage is TRBV30 and J usage is TRBJ1-1; D uncertain. This CDR3 spans 13 amino acids. Trimming cost V 4 bases and J 2 bases, with 11 bases left between them. CDR1 and CDR2 (germline): GTSNPN, SVGIG (reference sequence).

The rearrangement uses TRBV18 and TRBJ1-1; tentative D call: TRBD1 (6 bases). There are 16 residues in the CDR3. The germline CDR1 and CDR2 sequences are KGHSH and LQKENI. Trimming stripped 2 bases from V and 1 base from J, with 14 bases between. The CDR3: CASSPIQGLQNTEAFF. CDR3 nucleotide sequence: TGTGCCAGCTCACCAATACAGGGCCTTCAGAACACTGAAGCTTTCTTT.

This CDR3 is CASNSPTAANEKLFF. The DNA of the CDR3 is TGTGCCAGCAATTCCCCGACAGCCGCAAATGAAAAACTGTTTTTT. The V and J genes are TRBV28 and TRBJ1-4; a possible D gene is TRBD1 (5 bases). The V end was cut by 7 bases, the J end by 5 bases, with 17 bases between. Looked up from germline, CDR1 is MDHEN and CDR2 is SYDVKM. The CDR3 is 15 residues long.

This rearrangement joins TRBV29-1 to TRBJ2-7; D is possibly TRBD2 (5 bases). The germline V gene encodes CDR1 SQVTM and CDR2 ANQGSEA. The CDR3 runs 13 residues. Trimming left V 3 bases short and J 8 bases short, with 17 bases between. CDR3 sequence: CSVEPPGSPKQYF. For the CDR3, the DNA is TGCAGCGTTGAGCCGCCGGGGTCCCCTAAGCAGTACTTC.

The chain combines TRBV6-6 with TRBJ1-1; unclear D gene. CDR3 length: 12 amino acids. Trimming pared 5 bases from V and 10 bases from J, leaving 14 bases between. Looked up from germline, CDR1 is MNHNY and CDR2 is SVGAGI (reference sequence). This CDR3 reads CASSPRYGRAFF. CDR3 DNA sequence: TGTGCCAGCAGTCCGCGGTACGGGCGAGCTTTCTTT.